Described below is a single T cell receptor (beta chain) sequence and its context. The specificity of this receptor is unknown. One base away there is no much larger clone; base qualities are not given. The sample's treatment or condition, from its label and the paper: in vitro stimulation with specific CMV peptide epitopes to enrich CMV-specific T cells. Sequencing used an Illumina HiSeq 1500. TCRdb handled the public reads itself, with Q25 trimming in fastp and clone calling in MiXCR, and kept productive beta chains. Entries that share a CDR3 protein sequence are merged under the most common genes and DNA. Counted in this sample were about a million distinct CDR3 sequences; roughly 31% of them appeared once. The biggest ten clones account for over 11% of the sample. This record comes from a study of T cell repertoires in cytomegalovirus infection (dated by TCRdb to the late 2010s). A note on the overall study: Recently identified HLA-C-restricted CMV epitopes, whose presentation resists viral immunomodulation, were targeted by peptide stimulations together with well-studied HLA-B-restricted epitopes. The HLA type of each donor mattered for the analysis, because public TCR beta signatures pointed to carriage of CMV infection along with the matching HLA type.

Trimming costs V 4 bases and J 3 bases, and their ends lie 18 bases apart. From the germline V gene, CDR1 is SGHRS and CDR2 is YFSETQ. The CDR3 runs 16 residues from the cysteine to the phenylalanine. The kept DNA is CDR3 alone, 48 bases in frame from the first base. The investigation overall reported the following: In the ex vivo response, HLA-C-restricted CMV-specific TCR beta clonotypes were dominant, and in two of eight donors the single most frequent clonotype came from this HLA-C-restricted group. In both this cohort and an independent roughly 350-donor cohort, the cumulative frequency of public TCR beta family members distinguished carriers of CMV infection plus the relevant HLA type.

The sequence was obtained from a human donor in good health (CMV status not recorded). Some clones in this sample may be carry-over from other donors' samples. The receptor chain draws on TRBV5-1 and TRBJ2-3, with TRBD2 as a weak D call on 6 bases. The sequencing here drew on cultured CD8+ T cells from PBMCs, taken from culture after CMV antigen stimulation. The CDR3 has the sequence CASSDGTQAGTDTQYF. The DNA sequence is as follows: TGCGCCAGCAGCGACGGGACTCAGGCGGGGACAGATACGCAGTATTTT.